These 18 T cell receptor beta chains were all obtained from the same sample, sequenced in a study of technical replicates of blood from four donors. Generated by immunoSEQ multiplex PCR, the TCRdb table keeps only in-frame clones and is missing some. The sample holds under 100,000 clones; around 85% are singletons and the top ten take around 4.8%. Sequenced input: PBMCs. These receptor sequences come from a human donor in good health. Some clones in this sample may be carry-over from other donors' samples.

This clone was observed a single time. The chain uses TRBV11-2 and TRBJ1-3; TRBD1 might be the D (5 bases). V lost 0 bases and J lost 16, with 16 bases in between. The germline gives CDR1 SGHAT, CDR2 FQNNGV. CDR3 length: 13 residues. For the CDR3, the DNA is TGTGCCAGCAGCTTAGAGACAGTATCTCCCCCTTATTTT. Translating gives CASSLETVSPPYF.

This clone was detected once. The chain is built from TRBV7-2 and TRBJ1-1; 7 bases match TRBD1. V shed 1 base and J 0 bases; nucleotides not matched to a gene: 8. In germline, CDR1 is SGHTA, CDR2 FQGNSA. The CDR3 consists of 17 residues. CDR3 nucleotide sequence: TGTGCCAGCAGCTTAGTTTTCGCAGGGGGAATGAACACTGAAGCTTTCTTT. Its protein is CASSLVFAGGMNTEAFF.

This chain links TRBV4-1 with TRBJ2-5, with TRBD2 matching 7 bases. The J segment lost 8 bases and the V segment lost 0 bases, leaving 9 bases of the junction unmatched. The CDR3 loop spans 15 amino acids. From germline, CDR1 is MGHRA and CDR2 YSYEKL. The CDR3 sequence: CASSQDRGGAGTQYF. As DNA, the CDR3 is TGCGCCAGCAGCCAAGATCGGGGAGGGGCGGGAACCCAGTACTTC.

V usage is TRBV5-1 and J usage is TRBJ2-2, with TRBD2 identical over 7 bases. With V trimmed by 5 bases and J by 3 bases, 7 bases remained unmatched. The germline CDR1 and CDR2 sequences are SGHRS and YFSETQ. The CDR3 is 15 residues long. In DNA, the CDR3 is TGCGCCAGCAGGACATGGGCGGGGGACACCGGGGAGCTGTTTTTT. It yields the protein CASRTWAGDTGELFF.

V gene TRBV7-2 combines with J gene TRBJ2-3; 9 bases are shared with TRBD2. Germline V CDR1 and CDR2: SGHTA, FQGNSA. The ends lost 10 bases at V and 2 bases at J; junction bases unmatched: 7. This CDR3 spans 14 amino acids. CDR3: CATRGGVNTDTQYF. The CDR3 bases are TGTGCCACCCGCGGGGGGGTAAACACAGATACGCAGTATTTT. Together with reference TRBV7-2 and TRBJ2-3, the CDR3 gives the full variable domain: GAGVSQSPSNKVTEKGKDVELRCDPISGHTALYWYRQSLGQGLEFLIYFQGNSAPDKSGLPSDRFSAERTGGSVSTLTIQRTQQEDSAVYLCATRGGVNTDTQYFGPGTRLTVL.

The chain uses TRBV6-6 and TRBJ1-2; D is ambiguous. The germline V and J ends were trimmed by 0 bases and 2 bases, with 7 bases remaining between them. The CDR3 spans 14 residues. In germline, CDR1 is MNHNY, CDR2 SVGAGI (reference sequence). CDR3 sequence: CASSYSTANYGYTF. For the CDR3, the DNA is TGTGCCAGCAGTTACTCCACAGCAAACTATGGCTACACCTTC.

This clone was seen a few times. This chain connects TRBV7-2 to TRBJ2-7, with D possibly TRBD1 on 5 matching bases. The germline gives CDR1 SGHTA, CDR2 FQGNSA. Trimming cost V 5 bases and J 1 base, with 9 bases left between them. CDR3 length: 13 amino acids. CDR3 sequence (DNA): TGTGCCAGCAGCCAGGGCAGATCCTACGAGCAGTACTTC. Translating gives CASSQGRSYEQYF.

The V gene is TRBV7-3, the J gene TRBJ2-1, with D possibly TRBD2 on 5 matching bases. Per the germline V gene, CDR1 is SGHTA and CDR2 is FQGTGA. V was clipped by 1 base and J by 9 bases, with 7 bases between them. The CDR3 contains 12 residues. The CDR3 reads CASSLIGGEQFF. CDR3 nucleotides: TGTGCCAGCAGCTTAATCGGAGGTGAGCAGTTCTTC.

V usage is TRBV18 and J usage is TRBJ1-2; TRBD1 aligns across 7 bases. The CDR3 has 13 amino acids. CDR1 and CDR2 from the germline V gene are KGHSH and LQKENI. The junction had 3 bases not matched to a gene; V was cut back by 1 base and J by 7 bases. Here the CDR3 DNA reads TGTGCCAGCTCACCACTTGAGGGGGCTGGCTACACCTTC. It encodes CASSPLEGAGYTF. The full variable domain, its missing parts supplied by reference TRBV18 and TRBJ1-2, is NAGVMQNPRHLVRRRGQEARLRCSPMKGHSHVYWYRQLPEEGLKFMVYLQKENIIDESGMPKERFSAEFPKEGPSILRIQQVVRGDSAAYFCASSPLEGAGYTFGSGTRLTVV.

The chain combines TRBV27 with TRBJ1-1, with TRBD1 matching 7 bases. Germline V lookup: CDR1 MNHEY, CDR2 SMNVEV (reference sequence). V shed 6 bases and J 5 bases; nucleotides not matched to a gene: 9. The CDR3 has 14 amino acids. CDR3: CASSPGGLGTEAFF. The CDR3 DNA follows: TGTGCCAGCAGCCCAGGGGGGCTGGGGACTGAAGCTTTCTTT.

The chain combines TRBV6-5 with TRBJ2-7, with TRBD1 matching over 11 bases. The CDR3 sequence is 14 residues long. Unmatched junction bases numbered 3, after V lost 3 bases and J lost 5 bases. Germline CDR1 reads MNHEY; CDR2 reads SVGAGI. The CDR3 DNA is TGTGCCAGCAGTTATCGGACAGGGGGCAACGAGCAGTACTTC. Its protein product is CASSYRTGGNEQYF.

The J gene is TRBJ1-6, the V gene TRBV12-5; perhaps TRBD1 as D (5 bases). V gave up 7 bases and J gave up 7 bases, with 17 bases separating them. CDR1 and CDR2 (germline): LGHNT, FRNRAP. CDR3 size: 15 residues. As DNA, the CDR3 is TGTGCTAGTGCTCAACGCGGGGGGGACAATTCACCCCTCCACTTT. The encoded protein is CASAQRGGDNSPLHF.

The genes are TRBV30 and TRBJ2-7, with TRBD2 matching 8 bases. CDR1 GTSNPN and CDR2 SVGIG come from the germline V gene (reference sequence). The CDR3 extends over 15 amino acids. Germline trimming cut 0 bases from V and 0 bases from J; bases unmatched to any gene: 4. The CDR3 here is CAWSVPGGPSYEQYF. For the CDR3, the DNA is TGTGCCTGGAGTGTACCGGGAGGGCCCTCCTACGAGCAGTACTTC.

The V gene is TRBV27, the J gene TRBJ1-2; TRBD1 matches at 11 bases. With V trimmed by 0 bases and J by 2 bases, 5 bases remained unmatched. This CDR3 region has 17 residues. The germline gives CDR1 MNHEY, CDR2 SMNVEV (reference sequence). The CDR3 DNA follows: TGTGCCAGCAGTTTATCCTCTGGGACAGGGGGAAACTATGGCTACACCTTC. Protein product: CASSLSSGTGGNYGYTF.

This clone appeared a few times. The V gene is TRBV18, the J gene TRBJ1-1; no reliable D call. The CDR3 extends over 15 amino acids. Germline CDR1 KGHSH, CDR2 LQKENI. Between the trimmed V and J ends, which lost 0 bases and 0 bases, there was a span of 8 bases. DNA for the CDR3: TGTGCCAGCTCACCACCCTGGAGCATGAACACTGAAGCTTTCTTT. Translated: CASSPPWSMNTEAFF.

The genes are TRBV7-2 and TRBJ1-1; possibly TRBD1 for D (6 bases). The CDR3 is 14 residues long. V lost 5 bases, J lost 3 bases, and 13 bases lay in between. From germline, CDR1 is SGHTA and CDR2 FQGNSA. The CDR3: CASSAYRVDTEAFF. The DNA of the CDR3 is TGTGCCAGCAGCGCGTACAGGGTGGACACTGAAGCTTTCTTT.

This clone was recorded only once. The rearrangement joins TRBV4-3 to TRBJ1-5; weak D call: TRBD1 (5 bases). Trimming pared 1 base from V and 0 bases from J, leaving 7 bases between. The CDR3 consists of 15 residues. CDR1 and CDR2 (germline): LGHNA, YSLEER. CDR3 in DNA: TGCGCCAGCAGCCAAGGGACATATAGCAATCAGCCCCAGCATTTT. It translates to CASSQGTYSNQPQHF.

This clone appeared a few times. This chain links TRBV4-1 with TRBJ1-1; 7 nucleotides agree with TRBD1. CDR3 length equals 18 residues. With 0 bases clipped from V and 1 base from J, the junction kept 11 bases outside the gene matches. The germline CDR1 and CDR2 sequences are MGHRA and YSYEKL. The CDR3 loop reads CASSQDSGRGTRNTEAFF. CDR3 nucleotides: TGCGCCAGCAGCCAAGATAGCGGCAGGGGGACTCGGAACACTGAAGCTTTCTTT.